A selection of T cell receptor beta chains follows, all from one sample in a study of early T cells in non-severe SARS-CoV-2 infection. From the 5' RACE reads, TCRdb called clonotypes with MiXCR, one entry per CDR3 protein. The table has approximately 65,000 distinct CDR3 sequences, under 15% seen once. Material: whole blood. The receptors stem from an adult who was a healthcare worker with PCR-confirmed SARS-CoV-2 infection or an uninfected control (not recorded which). CDR3s include the opening cysteine and the closing phenylalanine or tryptophan. The D gene is left open where the match is weak. Rows give clone size only sometimes, using once, few, many, or a class for an expanded clone.

TRBJ2-5	.	TRBV5-1	.	CASSLYRIQETQYF	TGCGCCAGCAGCTTATATAGGATTCAGGAGACCCAGTACTTC
TRBJ2-1	.	TRBV10-3	TRBD2	CATVLETSGGNEQFF	TGTGCCACCGTACTAGAGACTAGCGGGGGCAATGAGCAGTTCTTC
TRBJ2-5	.	TRBV6-5	.	CASSYRGQETQYF	TGTGCCAGCAGTTACCGAGGGCAAGAGACCCAGTACTTC
TRBJ2-7	few	TRBV11-2	.	CASSLLSYEQYF	TGTGCCAGCAGCTTACTGTCATACGAGCAGTACTTC
TRBJ2-5	.	TRBV5-6	.	CASSSRVGGIQETQYF	TGTGCCAGCAGCTCCAGGGTTGGCGGGATTCAAGAGACCCAGTACTTC
TRBJ1-3	many	TRBV7-6	.	CASGEGLKNTIYF	TGTGCCAGCGGCGAAGGTCTCAAGAACACCATATATTTT
TRBJ1-4	.	TRBV4-1	.	CASSQEFDSDGEKLFF	TGCGCCAGCAGCCAAGAGTTCGACAGCGACGGGGAAAAACTGTTTTTT
TRBJ2-7	few	TRBV11-2	.	CASSLRVEQYF	TGTGCCAGCAGCTTGAGGGTCGAGCAGTACTTC
TRBJ2-3	few	TRBV19	.	CASSMDRPAASTDTQYF	TGTGCCAGTAGTATGGATAGACCGGCCGCAAGCACAGATACGCAGTATTTT
TRBJ2-1	many	TRBV20-1	TRBD2	CSATSGGVFEQFF	TGCAGTGCTACTAGCGGGGGGGTCTTTGAGCAGTTCTTC
TRBJ2-3	many	TRBV7-2	.	CASSSTPTPRGDTQYF	TGTGCCAGCAGCTCTACCCCGACACCTAGGGGGGATACGCAGTATTTT
TRBJ2-2	.	TRBV29-1	.	CSAQVGGASGELFF	TGCAGCGCCCAGGTGGGGGGCGCATCCGGGGAGCTGTTTTTT
TRBJ1-3	few	TRBV7-6	.	CASSRRSSENTIYF	TGTGCCAGCAGCCGAAGGTCCTCTGAAAACACCATATATTTT
TRBJ1-1	few	TRBV5-1	TRBD1	CASSPRTGQVGHTEAFF	TGCGCCAGCAGCCCCCGGACAGGGCAAGTGGGGCACACTGAAGCTTTCTTT
TRBJ1-1	.	TRBV6-2/TRBV6-3	.	CASSTSARAGTEAFF	TGTGCCAGCAGTACATCGGCAAGGGCAGGCACTGAAGCTTTCTTT
TRBJ2-3	.	TRBV6-2/TRBV6-3	.	CVSSPTSTDTQYF	TGTGTCAGTAGTCCGACTAGCACAGATACGCAGTATTTT
TRBJ1-5	many	TRBV18	TRBD1	CASSPGQGGWGNQPQHF	TGTGCCAGCTCACCCGGACAGGGCGGGTGGGGCAATCAGCCCCAGCATTTT
TRBJ2-7	many	TRBV19	.	CASSSPGASEQYF	TGTGCCAGTAGTTCACCGGGAGCTTCCGAGCAGTACTTC
TRBJ1-5	few	TRBV7-9	TRBD1	CASSLVTGGRGQPQHF	TGTGCCAGCAGCTTAGTCACAGGGGGCCGGGGTCAGCCCCAGCATTTT
TRBJ1-2	.	TRBV5-6	TRBD1	CASSLSQGSGYTF	TGTGCCAGCAGCTTGTCACAGGGGAGCGGCTACACCTTC
TRBJ2-1	many	TRBV7-8	.	CASSSRLSSYNEQFF	TGTGCCAGCAGCTCCCGACTGAGCTCCTACAATGAGCAGTTCTTC
TRBJ2-1	once	TRBV5-6	.	CASSLRLVSYNEQFF	TGTGCCAGCAGCTTGCGCCTAGTCTCCTACAATGAGCAGTTCTTC
TRBJ2-5	many	TRBV12-5	.	CASGLVGDAQETQYF	TGTGCTAGTGGTTTGGTAGGGGATGCCCAAGAGACCCAGTACTTC
TRBJ2-7	few	TRBV18	TRBD2	CASSPGGRGYEQYF	TGTGCCAGCTCACCAGGCGGGCGGGGGTACGAGCAGTACTTC
TRBJ2-2	few	TRBV6-6	TRBD2	CATDPGLAGTTGELFF	TGTGCGACCGACCCGGGACTAGCGGGGACTACCGGGGAGCTGTTTTTT
TRBJ1-3	few	TRBV20-1	.	CSARDTGSGNTIYF	TGCAGTGCTAGGGACACAGGCTCTGGAAACACCATATATTTT
TRBJ2-1	few	TRBV29-1	TRBD1	CSAGQADYNEQFF	TGCAGCGCTGGACAGGCCGACTACAATGAGCAGTTCTTC
TRBJ2-1	few	TRBV20-1	.	CSVERGRDSLYYNEQFF	TGCAGTGTCGAAAGAGGTAGAGACTCCCTATACTACAATGAGCAGTTCTTC
TRBJ2-5	few	TRBV9	TRBD2	CASSKLAGGETQYF	TGTGCCAGCAGCAAACTAGCGGGGGGAGAGACCCAGTACTTC
TRBJ2-2	.	TRBV12-3/TRBV12-4	.	CASSSDAGELFF	TGTGCCAGCAGTTCAGACGCCGGGGAGCTGTTTTTT
TRBJ1-2	medium-sized	TRBV7-9	TRBD1	CASSDREANYGYTF	TGTGCCAGCAGCGACAGGGAAGCTAACTATGGCTACACCTTC
TRBJ2-5	few	TRBV7-9	TRBD1	CASSEGTGDQETQYF	TGTGCCAGCAGCGAAGGGACAGGAGACCAAGAGACCCAGTACTTC
TRBJ2-3	many	TRBV19	TRBD1	CASWDRGITDTQYF	TGTGCCAGTTGGGACAGGGGAATCACAGATACGCAGTATTTT
TRBJ2-7	.	TRBV6-5	TRBD1	CASSYPRGRNSYEQYF	TGTGCCAGCAGTTACCCCAGGGGGCGGAACTCCTACGAGCAGTACTTC
TRBJ1-1	many	TRBV28	TRBD1	CASASGTGLAFF	TGTGCCAGCGCTTCCGGGACAGGGTTAGCTTTCTTT
TRBJ2-7	.	TRBV20-1	.	CSASPGSSYEQYF	TGCAGTGCTAGCCCAGGGAGCTCCTACGAGCAGTACTTC
TRBJ2-3	many	TRBV10-3	TRBD2	CAISESAGGRTDTQYF	TGTGCCATCAGTGAGTCTGCGGGGGGCCGCACAGATACGCAGTATTTT
TRBJ2-7	many	TRBV5-1	.	CASSLGHEQYF	TGCGCCAGCAGCTTGGGGCACGAGCAGTACTTC
TRBJ2-7	many	TRBV3-1	.	CASSQGRESSEQYF	TGTGCCAGCAGCCAAGGCAGGGAGTCCTCCGAGCAGTACTTC
TRBJ2-3	.	TRBV7-3	.	CASSPSTISTQYF	TGTGCCAGCAGCCCAAGTACTATCTCAACGCAGTATTTT
TRBJ2-4	many	TRBV11-2	TRBD1	CASSSTGAGAKNIQYF	TGTGCCAGCAGCTCCACAGGGGCTGGGGCCAAAAACATTCAGTACTTC
TRBJ1-1	.	TRBV7-6	.	CASSLAYSQGAFF	TGTGCCAGCAGCTTAGCCTACAGCCAGGGAGCTTTCTTT
TRBJ1-1	many	TRBV3-1	.	CASSPLLRDEAFF	TGTGCCAGCAGCCCCCTTTTGAGGGATGAAGCTTTCTTT
TRBJ1-2	.	TRBV29-1	.	CSVWTVNYGYTF	TGCAGCGTTTGGACGGTTAACTATGGCTACACCTTC
TRBJ2-5	few	TRBV7-6	TRBD2	CASSLASGGPGGTQYF	TGTGCCAGCAGCTTAGCGAGCGGGGGGCCTGGAGGGACCCAGTACTTC
TRBJ1-5	.	TRBV7-9	TRBD1	CASRAEGADQPQHF	TGTGCCAGCAGGGCAGAGGGGGCGGATCAGCCCCAGCATTTT
TRBJ2-7	few	TRBV27	.	CASSFQRTSPEQYF	TGTGCCAGCAGTTTCCAAAGGACCAGTCCCGAGCAGTACTTC
TRBJ2-1	few	TRBV29-1	TRBD2	CSVGLAGGPTSIEQFF	TGCAGCGTTGGACTAGCGGGGGGCCCAACGTCCATTGAGCAGTTCTTC
TRBJ2-2	few	TRBV12-5	.	CATQDSRANTGELFF	TGTGCTACCCAGGACAGTAGAGCGAACACCGGGGAGCTGTTTTTT
TRBJ1-1	many	TRBV29-1	.	CSVSDTEAFF	TGCAGCGTTTCGGACACTGAAGCTTTCTTT
TRBJ1-1	.	TRBV3-1	.	CASSRSVGNTEAFF	TGTGCCAGCAGCCGCAGCGTAGGGAACACTGAAGCTTTCTTT
TRBJ1-3	.	TRBV18	TRBD1	CASSPRTGAGNTIYF	TGTGCCAGCTCACCCCGGACAGGGGCTGGAAACACCATATATTTT
TRBJ2-1	.	TRBV11-3	TRBD2	CASSFRSGVNEQFF	TGTGCCAGCAGCTTCCGCAGCGGGGTCAATGAGCAGTTCTTC